The clone carrying this T cell receptor beta chain was recorded at least ten times. The entry originates in a study of early T cells in non-severe SARS-CoV-2 infection. This CDR3 spans 16 amino acids. V lost 1 base to trimming and J lost 2 bases; unmatched junction nucleotides: 5. In germline, CDR1 is MNHNS, CDR2 SASEGT. The protocol attached unique molecular identifiers to individual cDNA molecules. TCRdb used MiXCR to reprocess the 5' RACE reads, holding one entry per CDR3 protein. The sample holds 35,000 to 45,000 distinct CDR3 sequences, 6% to 8% seen once. This TCR was recovered from an adult who was a healthcare worker with PCR-confirmed SARS-CoV-2 infection or an uninfected control (not recorded which). The chain joins TRBV6-1 to TRBJ2-1, with 7 bases that match TRBD2. The sample was whole blood, taken at baseline. This chain's CDR3 is CASSEEPSGPYNEQFF. Written as DNA, the CDR3 is TGTGCCAGCAGTGAAGAACCTAGCGGTCCCTACAATGAGCAGTTCTTC.